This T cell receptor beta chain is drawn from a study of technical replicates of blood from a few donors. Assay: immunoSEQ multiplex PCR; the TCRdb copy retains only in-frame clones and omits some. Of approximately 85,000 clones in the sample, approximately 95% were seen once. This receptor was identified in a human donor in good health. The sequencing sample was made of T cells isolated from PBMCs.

CDR3 loop: CASSTRDSRRAYYGYTF. DNA of the CDR3: TGTGCCAGTAGTACCCGGGACAGCCGGCGGGCCTACTATGGCTACACCTTC. The chain combines TRBV19 with TRBJ1-2; TRBD1 matches at 7 bases. This CDR3 has 17 amino acids. CDR1 is LNHDA, CDR2 SQIVND, per germline (reference sequence). With V trimmed by 4 bases and J by 3 bases, 14 bases remained unmatched. Complete variable domain (other parts from reference TRBV19 and TRBJ1-2): DGGITQSPKYLFRKEGQNVTLSCEQNLNHDAMYWYRQDPGQGLRLIYYSQIVNDFQKGDIAEGYSVSREKKESFPLTVTSAQKNPTAFYLCASSTRDSRRAYYGYTFGSGTRLTVV.